These 17 T cell receptor beta chains were sequenced from one sample in a study of shared clonotypes between healthy human individuals. Using immunoSEQ multiplex PCR, the repertoire was profiled, and TCRdb retains in-frame clones only, with some absent. The data hold about 2 million clones, with over 85% observed a single time. Terminally differentiated effector memory CD45RA+ cells were left out of the naive CD8 fraction, which was CD45RO-negative and positively selected for CCR7. The sequenced sample consisted of naive CD8+ T cells sorted from blood. These TCRs come from a man aged 18-30 years in good health.

The DNA of the CDR3 is TGTGCCAGCAGCGTGCCCGACAGGGGCCCTGAAGCTTTCTTT. It codes for CASSVPDRGPEAFF. The rearrangement uses TRBV7-9 and TRBJ1-1; TRBD1 aligns across 8 bases. The J segment lost 6 bases and the V segment lost 5 bases, leaving 8 bases of the junction unmatched. CDR1 and CDR2 (germline): SEHNR, FQNEAQ (reference sequence). This CDR3 has 14 amino acids.

Only one count was recorded for this clone. Other DNA sequences in this sample translate to the same CDR3. The J gene is TRBJ2-1, the V gene TRBV7-3; D gene unclear. Germline V gene data show CDR1 as SGHTA and CDR2 as FQGTGA. The CDR3 runs 13 residues. The V end lost 2 bases, the J end lost 4 bases, and 6 bases lay between the germline ends. The DNA of the CDR3 is TGTGCCAGCAGCTTAGACGGTTACAATGAGCAGTTCTTC. Amino acid sequence: CASSLDGYNEQFF.

This clone has just one count. The chain couples TRBV27 to TRBJ2-1; D gene ambiguous. Germline-derived CDR1 and CDR2 are MNHEY and SMNVEV (reference sequence). V lost 3 bases and J lost 6, with 9 bases in between. This CDR3 comprises 13 residues. The CDR3 loop is CASSFISPNEQFF. The CDR3 DNA sequence: TGTGCCAGCAGTTTTATCAGTCCCAATGAGCAGTTCTTC.

The chain employs TRBV4-2 and TRBJ1-4, with 10 nucleotides matching TRBD1. Trimming cost V 4 bases and J 6 bases; bases outside gene matches: 2. Germline CDR1 LGHNA, CDR2 YNFKEQ. The length of the CDR3 is 14 residues. As DNA, the CDR3 is TGTGCCAGCAGCCCTGGACAGGGGGATGAAAAACTGTTTTTT. Translating gives CASSPGQGDEKLFF.

The chain combines TRBV5-1 with TRBJ2-5, with 7 bases fitting TRBD2. J gave up 4 bases and V 5 bases, and 5 bases lay outside the gene matches. CDR3 length equals 13 residues. The germline V gene has CDR1 SGHRS and CDR2 YFSETQ. The CDR3 DNA is TGCGCCAGCAGTGGGGGGGATGGAGAGACCCAGTACTTC. Amino acids: CASSGGDGETQYF.

The DNA for the CDR3 is TGTGCCAGCAGCAAGGAAGGGTGCAATGAGCAGTTCTTC. It translates to CASSKEGCNEQFF. This chain links TRBV21-1 with TRBJ2-1. TRBV21-1 is a pseudogene segment. The CDR3 has 13 amino acids.

J is TRBJ2-1 and V is TRBV28; D is tentatively TRBD1 or TRBD2 (6 bases each). Germline CDR1 reads MDHEN; CDR2 reads SYDVKM. The CDR3 extends over 14 amino acids. Trimming took 7 bases from V and 5 from J, leaving 15 bases between them. The CDR3 coding sequence is TGTGCCAGCACTGAGGGGGGCCTTGACAATGAGCAGTTCTTC. It encodes CASTEGGLDNEQFF.

In this sample, this clone turned up once. Other DNA sequences in this sample translate to the same CDR3. This chain connects TRBV9 to TRBJ2-1; a possible D gene is TRBD1 (5 bases). Germline assignment: CDR1 SGDLS and CDR2 YYNGEE. The CDR3 is made up of 11 amino acids. V was shortened by 2 bases and J by 9 bases, with 6 bases between the two germline ends. In nucleotides, the CDR3 is TGTGCCAGCAGCGTGGGGCGTGAGCAGTTCTTC. Its translation: CASSVGREQFF.

The chain combines TRBV7-8 with TRBJ2-1; 10 positions match TRBD1. The germline CDR1 and CDR2 sequences are SGHVS and FQNEAQ. Trimming at V came to 2 bases and at J to 5 bases, leaving 3 bases not matched to a gene. There are 15 residues in the CDR3. CDR3 loop: CASSLRQGAHNEQFF. The CDR3 DNA reads as TGTGCCAGCAGCTTACGACAGGGGGCACACAATGAGCAGTTCTTC.

For the CDR3, the DNA is TGTGCCAGCAGCCATTGGGGTGGCGGGGAGCTGTTTTTT. It is translated as CASSHWGGGELFF. V and J are TRBV5-6 and TRBJ2-2; D not certain. V lost 4 bases and J lost 7, with 11 bases in between. CDR3 length: 13 residues. The germline gives CDR1 SGHDT, CDR2 YYEEEE.

This CDR3 reads CASSFDQDNEQFF. In DNA, the CDR3 is TGTGCCAGCAGCTTCGACCAAGACAATGAGCAGTTCTTC. The chain carries TRBV13 and TRBJ2-1; D is undetermined. This CDR3 has 13 residues. The V gene lost 3 bases and the J gene lost 5 bases, with 8 bases spanning the gap. Germline loops: CDR1 PRHDT, CDR2 FYEKMQ (reference sequence). Drawing the rest from reference TRBV13 and TRBJ2-1, the complete variable domain is AAGVIQSPRHLIKEKRETATLKCYPIPRHDTVYWYQQGPGQDPQFLISFYEKMQSDKGSIPDRFSAQQFSDYHSELNMSSLELGDSALYFCASSFDQDNEQFFGPGTRLTVL.

The chain has TRBV7-9 and TRBJ2-1; 12 nucleotides agree with TRBD2. Germline loops: CDR1 SEHNR, CDR2 FQNEAQ (reference sequence). Unmatched junction bases numbered 7, after V lost 2 bases and J lost 2 bases. The CDR3 runs to 18 residues. The chain's CDR3 is CASSLLLAGGSAYNEQFF. As DNA, the CDR3 is TGTGCCAGCAGCTTATTACTAGCGGGAGGTAGCGCCTACAATGAGCAGTTCTTC. The complete variable domain, with remaining parts taken from reference TRBV7-9 and TRBJ2-1, reads DTGVSQNPRHKITKRGQNVTFRCDPISEHNRLYWYRQTLGQGPEFLTYFQNEAQLEKSRLLSDRFSAERPKGSFSTLEIQRTEQGDSAMYLCASSLLLAGGSAYNEQFFGPGTRLTVL.

V usage is TRBV4-1 and J usage is TRBJ2-7; TRBD1 matches at 7 bases. V lost 1 base, J lost 2 bases, and 5 bases stayed unmatched. This CDR3 comprises 15 residues. Germline CDR1 reads MGHRA; CDR2 reads YSYEKL. The CDR3 bases are TGCGCCAGCAGCCAAGTAGGGGACAGTACCTACGAGCAGTACTTC. Its protein is CASSQVGDSTYEQYF.

For the CDR3, the DNA is TGTGCCTGGGCTAGCGGGACAGGGCAATACGCTTTCTTT. Translated: CAWASGTGQYAFF. The rearrangement joins TRBV30 to TRBJ1-1; 9 bases align to TRBD1. Germline V gene sequence: CDR1 GTSNPN, CDR2 SVGIG (reference sequence). CDR3 length: 13 residues. Trimming cost V 5 bases and J 11 bases; bases outside gene matches: 12.

V usage is TRBV6-1 and J usage is TRBJ1-2, with 8 bases identical to TRBD1. CDR3 length: 15 residues. Germline V gene data show CDR1 as MNHNS and CDR2 as SASEGT. V lost 1 base and J lost 7; bases outside the gene matches: 8. The CDR3 spells CASSEDWTGLFGYTF. For the CDR3, the DNA is TGTGCCAGCAGTGAAGACTGGACAGGGCTGTTTGGCTACACCTTC.

J is TRBJ1-5 and V is TRBV4-1, with D possibly TRBD1 on 6 matching bases. V was pared by 1 base and J by 11 bases, with 15 bases between. CDR1 and CDR2 (germline): MGHRA, YSYEKL. The CDR3 has 14 amino acids. CDR3 protein: CASSQVLGGATQHF. The CDR3 region has the DNA TGCGCCAGCAGCCAAGTTTTGGGGGGGGCTACCCAGCATTTT.

Points on this clone: Distinct nucleotide sequences in the sample also encode this CDR3. The V call is TRBV27, the J call TRBJ1-4; TRBD1 might be the D (5 bases). Trimming shortened V by 0 bases and J by 4 bases, and 6 bases separated the two germline ends. The CDR3 runs 14 residues. The V gene's germline CDR1 is MNHEY and CDR2 SMNVEV (reference sequence). CDR3 region: CASSLSGVNEKLFF. The CDR3 DNA reads as TGTGCCAGCAGTTTATCAGGGGTTAATGAAAAACTGTTTTTT.